This T cell receptor (beta chain) was sequenced in a study of graft-versus-host responses after intestinal transplantation. The CDR3 runs to 15 residues. The germline V and J ends were trimmed by 3 bases and 0 bases, with 6 bases remaining between them. Per germline, CDR1 MNHEY and CDR2 SMNVEV (reference sequence). This table comes from immunoSEQ multiplex PCR, and its TCRdb copy is limited to in-frame clones, with some not included. The table records some 14,000 clones, roughly 86% of them present only once. Specimen: bone marrow, collected roughly 4 months after intestinal transplantation. This TCR was sampled from a human patient who received an intestinal transplant, so some T cells may come from the graft donor. This chain joins TRBV27 and TRBJ2-6; D call uncertain. The CDR3 region has the DNA TGTGCCAGCAGTTTTGCGGTCTCTGGGGCCAACGTCCTGACTTTC. Protein product: CASSFAVSGANVLTF.